Listed below are T cell receptor beta chains from one sample, sequenced in a study of OX40 agonist ivuxolimab in advanced cancers. Repertoires were generated with immunoSEQ multiplex PCR, while TCRdb's copy carries only in-frame clones and drops some. Of approximately 60,000 clones listed, 84% were seen once; the top ten hold around 2%. Sequencing used CD4+ or CD8+ T cells sorted from blood, obtained in a trial of the OX40 agonist ivuxolimab. Source of these receptors: an adult with an advanced solid tumor such as melanoma, head and neck, liver or kidney cancer. CDR3s include the opening cysteine and the closing phenylalanine or tryptophan. A D gene is named only where the DNA matches it firmly. Only some rows state a clone size, as once, few, many or a class for expanded clones.

CASSWRTSGSLETQYF	TGTGCCAGCAGCTGGCGGACTAGCGGGAGTTTGGAGACCCAGTACTTC	-	TRBJ2-5	TRBV5-5	TRBD2
CASSDPGGSNEKLFF	TGTGCCAGCAGTGACCCCGGAGGGTCTAATGAAAAACTGTTTTTT	-	TRBJ1-4	TRBV2	-
CASQAQSNQPQHF	TGTGCCAGCCAGGCTCAGAGCAATCAGCCCCAGCATTTT	few	TRBJ1-5	TRBV10-3	-
CASRTEGVKGTQYF	TGTGCCAGCAGGACCGAAGGGGTTAAAGGGACCCAGTACTTC	-	TRBJ2-5	TRBV28	-
CASSEGLAVRNIQYF	TGTGCCAGCAGTGAGGGACTAGCGGTTAGAAACATTCAGTACTTC	-	TRBJ2-4	TRBV6-1	TRBD2
CASSLGGGAKNEQFF	TGTGCCAGCAGCTTAGGCGGGGGGGCCAAGAATGAGCAGTTCTTC	-	TRBJ2-1	TRBV11-2	TRBD2
CASGAPAEPQHF	TGTGCCAGCGGGGCCCCGGCGGAACCCCAGCATTTT	-	TRBJ1-5	TRBV7-8	-
CASSAHGGTEAFF	TGTGCCAGCAGCGCACACGGAGGCACTGAAGCTTTCTTT	few	TRBJ1-1	TRBV9	-
CASRATVGTEAFF	TGTGCAAGTCGCGCCACCGTGGGCACTGAAGCTTTCTTT	-	TRBJ1-1	TRBV12-2	-
CASSFRQGYEQYF	TGTGCCAGCAGCTTCCGACAGGGGTACGAGCAGTACTTC	-	TRBJ2-7	TRBV7-2	TRBD1
CASSLGGGAGNTIYF	TGTGCCAGCAGCTTAGGTGGGGGCGCTGGAAACACCATATATTTT	-	TRBJ1-3	TRBV11-2	-
CASSPGQSETQYF	TGTGCCAGCAGTCCGGGACAATCAGAGACCCAGTACTTC	-	TRBJ2-5	TRBV27	-
CASSSTGVMNTGELFF	TGTGCCAGCAGCTCCACAGGGGTAATGAACACCGGGGAGCTGTTTTTT	once	TRBJ2-2	TRBV7-8	TRBD1
CAYGRVSGNTIYF	TGTGCCTACGGACGGGTCTCTGGAAACACCATATATTTT	once	TRBJ1-3	TRBV7-2	-
CASTAPSGLATDTQYF	TGCGCCAGCACCGCCCCCTCAGGACTAGCCACAGATACGCAGTATTTT	-	TRBJ2-3	TRBV5-1	TRBD2
CASSYMTGRTDTQYF	TGTGCCAGCAGCTATATGACAGGCCGCACAGATACGCAGTATTTT	-	TRBJ2-3	TRBV2	-
CASSLWGGGANVLTF	TGTGCCAGCAGTTTATGGGGCGGTGGGGCCAACGTCCTGACTTTC	-	TRBJ2-6	TRBV28	-
CASSRHGTEAFF	TGTGCCAGCAGCCGACATGGCACTGAAGCTTTCTTT	-	TRBJ1-1	TRBV28	-
CASTAGSGFGEKLFF	TGTGCCAGCACCGCAGGGTCCGGTTTCGGAGAAAAACTGTTTTTT	-	TRBJ1-4	TRBV14	-
CSVEDYRVGSYNEQFF	TGCAGCGTTGAAGATTATAGGGTAGGCTCCTACAATGAGCAGTTCTTC	-	TRBJ2-1	TRBV29-1	-
CASSSSLMNTEAFF	TGTGCCAGCAGTTCTAGCCTCATGAACACTGAAGCTTTCTTT	-	TRBJ1-1	TRBV6-6	-
CASSTDRGPLREGYTF	TGTGCCAGCAGCACGGACAGGGGACCTCTACGAGAGGGCTACACCTTC	-	TRBJ1-2	TRBV7-9	TRBD1
CASSLGTGGNQPQHF	TGTGCCAGCAGTTTAGGGACAGGGGGCAATCAGCCCCAGCATTTT	-	TRBJ1-5	TRBV27	TRBD1
CASSPDSRGDEKLFF	TGTGCCAGCAGCCCAGACAGTCGGGGAGATGAAAAACTGTTTTTT	-	TRBJ1-4	TRBV7-2	-
CASTPRTSGQETQYF	TGTGCCAGCACCCCAAGGACTAGCGGACAAGAGACCCAGTACTTC	-	TRBJ2-5	TRBV5-5	TRBD2
CAWSDRGGREKLFF	TGTGCCTGGAGTGACAGAGGGGGTCGAGAAAAACTGTTTTTT	-	TRBJ1-4	TRBV30	-
CATSVRLAGGNNEQFF	TGTGCCACCAGCGTAAGACTAGCGGGAGGGAACAATGAGCAGTTCTTC	-	TRBJ2-1	TRBV15	TRBD2
CASSLWGQNYGYTF	TGTGCCAGCAGCTTATGGGGACAGAACTATGGCTACACCTTC	-	TRBJ1-2	TRBV11-2	TRBD1
CASSGTSGAKVGETQYF	TGTGCCAGCAGTGGGACTAGCGGGGCCAAGGTAGGAGAGACCCAGTACTTC	-	TRBJ2-5	TRBV2	TRBD2
CASSLGETLNEQFF	TGTGCCAGCAGCTTAGGTGAAACACTCAATGAGCAGTTCTTC	-	TRBJ2-1	TRBV11-1	-
CASSHNLLRDLANYEQYF	TGCGCCAGCAGCCACAACCTCCTGCGAGATCTGGCGAACTACGAGCAGTACTTC	few	TRBJ2-7	TRBV4-1	-
CASSLGGDPQETQYF	TGTGCCAGCAGCTTGGGGGGGGACCCACAAGAGACCCAGTACTTC	-	TRBJ2-5	TRBV5-4	-
CASTLGLAGGTDTQYF	TGTGCCAGCACCTTGGGACTAGCGGGAGGAACAGATACGCAGTATTTT	once	TRBJ2-3	TRBV2	TRBD2
CASSPGAGGNTIYF	TGTGCCAGCAGCCCAGGGGCGGGAGGAAACACCATATATTTT	-	TRBJ1-3	TRBV11-2	-
CASSFPRAGEEKLFF	TGTGCCAGCAGTTTCCCACGGGCTGGTGAAGAAAAACTGTTTTTT	-	TRBJ1-4	TRBV28	-
CASSIIGAATGSNQPQHF	TGTGCCAGTAGTATTATAGGGGCGGCGACAGGTAGCAATCAGCCCCAGCATTTT	-	TRBJ1-5	TRBV19	-
CASSLDYRVGYGYTF	TGTGCCAGCAGCCTCGATTACAGGGTTGGCTATGGCTACACCTTC	-	TRBJ1-2	TRBV7-2	-
CASSVGLSKGAGGTGELFF	TGTGCCAGCAGCGTAGGACTCTCTAAGGGCGCGGGCGGAACCGGGGAGCTGTTTTTT	-	TRBJ2-2	TRBV9	-
CASSYSRQGYSPLHF	TGTGCCAGCAGTTACTCGAGACAGGGGTACTCACCCCTCCACTTT	-	TRBJ1-6	TRBV6-5	TRBD1
CASSLTAWEGLLYF	TGTGCCAGCAGCTTAACGGCGTGGGAGGGGTTGCTTTACTTC	-	TRBJ2-7	TRBV7-3	TRBD2
CASRVGGTEAFF	TGTGCCAGCAGAGTTGGGGGTACTGAAGCTTTCTTT	-	TRBJ1-1	TRBV7-9	-
CASSTTGTGPSFF	TGTGCCAGTAGTACCACCGGGACAGGGCCTTCTTTCTTT	-	TRBJ1-1	TRBV19	TRBD1
CASSLNRQSNTGELFF	TGTGCCAGCAGCTTGAATAGACAGTCGAACACCGGGGAGCTGTTTTTT	-	TRBJ2-2	TRBV11-2	-
CAWSVGVPDTQYF	TGTGCCTGGAGCGTGGGGGTCCCAGATACGCAGTATTTT	-	TRBJ2-3	TRBV30	-
CASSQGDNSGANVLTF	TGTGCCAGCAGCCAAGGGGACAACTCTGGGGCCAACGTCCTGACTTTC	once	TRBJ2-6	TRBV4-2	-
CASSQGRVRGRYGYTF	TGCGCCAGCAGCCAAGGCCGGGTCCGGGGGAGATATGGCTACACCTTC	-	TRBJ1-2	TRBV4-3	-
CASSMSGSAYEQYF	TGTGCCAGCAGCATGAGCGGGAGCGCCTACGAGCAGTACTTC	-	TRBJ2-7	TRBV5-4	TRBD2
CASSRGQVVSYEQYF	TGTGCCAGCAGCCGCGGACAGGTTGTCTCCTACGAGCAGTACTTC	-	TRBJ2-7	TRBV6-5	TRBD1
CAWSEGDVGTDTQYF	TGTGCCTGGAGTGAGGGGGACGTGGGCACAGATACGCAGTATTTT	few	TRBJ2-3	TRBV30	-
CASSIEGASNQPQHF	TGTGCCAGTAGTATAGAGGGGGCAAGCAATCAGCCCCAGCATTTT	-	TRBJ1-5	TRBV19	-
CSARDSDTQYF	TGCAGTGCTAGAGATTCGGATACGCAGTATTTT	-	TRBJ2-3	TRBV20-1	-
CASSLSSNQPQHF	TGTGCCAGCAGTTTATCGAGCAATCAGCCCCAGCATTTT	-	TRBJ1-5	TRBV27	-
CASSGTGGSTGELFF	TGCGCCAGCAGCGGGACAGGGGGCAGCACCGGGGAGCTGTTTTTT	-	TRBJ2-2	TRBV5-1	TRBD1
CASSQDLWGESNQPQHF	TGTGCCAGCAGCCAAGATCTTTGGGGGGAGAGCAATCAGCCCCAGCATTTT	-	TRBJ1-5	TRBV4-2	-
CASSTAPSDSTDTQYF	TGTGCCAGCAGCACTGCCCCAAGCGATAGCACAGATACGCAGTATTTT	-	TRBJ2-3	TRBV7-9	-